The TCR beta chain under discussion was sequenced for a study of shared clonotypes between healthy human individuals. Study-wide points: A few donors had 5% to 6.5% of their naive CD4 clonotypes in common. Naive subsets generally had larger estimated richness than memory subsets.

In the original analysis: Filtering was not the same, since immunoSEQ gave junction-only sequences without quality scores. The method was immunoSEQ multiplex PCR; TCRdb's version includes in-frame clones alone and lacks a portion of them. Clonal size and the V and J genes are those of that table, whereas D and trimming came from the DNA. Of about 1 million clones listed, around 75% are singletons. The CDR3 has 13 residues. Trimming stripped 3 bases from V and 4 bases from J, with 10 bases between. Germline V gene sequence: CDR1 LNHDA, CDR2 SQIVND (reference sequence). As regards this clone: Its antigen is not identified.

This TCR derives from a man younger than 35 in good health. Sequenced material: memory CD4+ T cells sorted from blood. Subset indicated: CD45RA-negative fraction. This chain connects TRBV19 to TRBJ2-7; D is perhaps TRBD2 (5 bases). Here the CDR3 DNA reads TGTGCCAGTAGTATCCCAGAGCGGTACGAGCAGTACTTC. This encodes CASSIPERYEQYF.